The TCR beta chain described here comes from a study of CD8 T cells in Susac syndrome. General study results and limits: Regarding the TCR sequencing and HLA analysis, the study admitted that a relatively small number of individuals were involved.

Trimming took 6 bases from V and 2 from J; bases not matched to a gene: 7. The CDR3 has 13 residues. Germline lookup yields CDR1 DFQATT and CDR2 SNEGSKA (reference sequence). From blood CD8+ and CD4+ T cells, TCR beta sequences were generated. The CD8+ and CD4+ T cells were isolated magnetically using a negative isolation approach, whereas the TEMRA cells were enriched by FACS. Details on this clonotype: Its target is not known.

RNA, at about 0.45 to 1 ug, was reverse transcribed with random hexamers. Amplification of the TCR beta CDR3 was carried out by immunoSEQ multiplex PCR, which spanned a total of 54 Vbeta and 13 Jbeta segments. MiXCR, applied by TCRdb to the immunoSEQ multiplex PCR reads, yields one record per CDR3 protein. Found here are 200,000 or so distinct CDR3 sequences, 90% to 95% of them singletons; the top ten hold 0.093%. The TCR comes from a human donor with multiple sclerosis. The specimen was CD4+ T cells from PBMCs. The J gene is TRBJ2-7, the V gene TRBV20-1; the match to TRBD2 covers 7 bases. CDR3 region: CSAPAAGAYEQYF. CDR3 DNA sequence: TGCAGTGCCCCTGCCGCGGGAGCCTACGAGCAGTACTTC.